The 9 T cell receptor beta chains below were found in one sample sequenced in a study of blood T cell repertoires in COVID-19. TCRdb's copy holds only in-frame clones and misses some; the assay was immunoSEQ multiplex PCR. The data contain about 280,000 clones, 85% of them singletons. Sequencing used peripheral blood. All receptors derive from a human donor in a cohort sampled during active COVID-19.

The V gene is TRBV11-3, the J gene TRBJ2-3, with 8 positions matching TRBD2. Germline CDR1 and CDR2: SGHNT and YENEEA. There are 15 residues in the CDR3. V was clipped by 5 bases and J by 2 bases; unmatched bases: 6. CDR3 in amino acids: CASSPTSGPTDTQYF. CDR3 in DNA: TGTGCCAGCAGCCCAACTAGCGGCCCCACAGATACGCAGTATTTT.

The chain uses TRBV4-3 and TRBJ2-6; TRBD1 is a possible D gene (5 bases). The CDR3 is 17 amino acids. V shed 5 bases and J shed 0 bases, with 14 bases lying between them. Germline V CDR1 and CDR2: LGHNA, YSLEER. The CDR3 nucleotides are TGCGCCAGCAGCTTCAGTTCGGACACCTCTGGGGCCAACGTCCTGACTTTC. Amino acids: CASSFSSDTSGANVLTF.

The rearrangement links TRBV5-6 to TRBJ1-5; the match to TRBD1 covers 9 bases. Per the germline V gene, CDR1 is SGHDT and CDR2 is YYEEEE. The CDR3 consists of 15 residues. The V segment lost 1 base and the J segment 9 bases; nucleotides outside the gene matches: 8. CDR3 in DNA: TGTGCCAGCAGCTTGCGGGGACAGGGTGACGGGCCCCAGCATTTT. Amino acids: CASSLRGQGDGPQHF.

The J gene is TRBJ1-1, the V gene TRBV27; a weak D match, TRBD1 (6 bases). The CDR3 totals 14 residues. Germline CDR1 is MNHEY and CDR2 is SMNVEV (reference sequence). V gave up 3 bases and J gave up 3 bases, with 11 bases separating them. In nucleotides, the CDR3 is TGTGCCAGCAGTTTTCTATCAGGGGACACTGAAGCTTTCTTT. Its protein product is CASSFLSGDTEAFF.

This rearrangement joins TRBV15 to TRBJ2-1; 8 bases map to TRBD1. The J segment lost 5 bases and the V segment lost 0 bases, leaving 0 bases of the junction unmatched. CDR1 LNHNV and CDR2 YYDKDF come from the germline V gene (reference sequence). The CDR3 is 14 residues long. CDR3 DNA: TGTGCCACCAGCAGAGAGGGACAGGACAATGAGCAGTTCTTC. It yields the protein CATSREGQDNEQFF.

Comments on this clone: One junction end disagrees with the germline gene, perhaps due to a read error. The CDR3 DNA reads as TGTGCCGTCCCCTGCGCGGGCCAACTCTTC. It is translated as CAVPCAGQLF. The J gene is TRBJ2-1, the V gene TRBV19, with D perhaps matching TRBD2 (5 bases). The germline V gene encodes CDR1 LNHDA and CDR2 SQIVND (reference sequence). This CDR3 region has 10 residues.

This clone came up once. The V gene is TRBV3-1 (or the pseudogene TRBV3-2), the J gene TRBJ1-5; D possibly corresponds to TRBD1 (5 bases). V shed 1 base and J shed 2 bases, with 12 bases lying between them. This CDR3 has 16 amino acids. Germline V gene data show CDR1 as LGHDT and CDR2 as YNNKEL (reference sequence). Here the CDR3 reads CASSQGGALGNQPQHF. The CDR3 coding sequence is TGTGCCAGCAGCCAAGGTGGGGCGCTGGGCAATCAGCCCCAGCATTTT.

This clone was picked up one time. The genes are TRBV19 and TRBJ1-5, with a tentative D call TRBD1 (6 bases). The CDR3 is made up of 17 amino acids. Germline V gives CDR1 LNHDA, CDR2 SQIVND (reference sequence). V was cut by 7 bases and J by 5 bases, with 24 bases left in between. CDR3 protein: CASKFGDTRGKDQPQHF. The CDR3, as DNA: TGTGCCAGTAAATTCGGGGACACCCGAGGGAAAGATCAGCCCCAGCATTTT.

DNA for the CDR3: TGTGCCAGCAGGCTCTCAGCTAGCGGGTCTGAGCAGTTCTTC. Its protein product is CASRLSASGSEQFF. The rearrangement uses TRBV6-5 and TRBJ2-1; TRBD2 matches 8 bases. The CDR3 has 14 amino acids. Germline V gene data show CDR1 as MNHEY and CDR2 as SVGAGI. V lost 6 bases to trimming and J lost 9 bases; unmatched junction nucleotides: 10.